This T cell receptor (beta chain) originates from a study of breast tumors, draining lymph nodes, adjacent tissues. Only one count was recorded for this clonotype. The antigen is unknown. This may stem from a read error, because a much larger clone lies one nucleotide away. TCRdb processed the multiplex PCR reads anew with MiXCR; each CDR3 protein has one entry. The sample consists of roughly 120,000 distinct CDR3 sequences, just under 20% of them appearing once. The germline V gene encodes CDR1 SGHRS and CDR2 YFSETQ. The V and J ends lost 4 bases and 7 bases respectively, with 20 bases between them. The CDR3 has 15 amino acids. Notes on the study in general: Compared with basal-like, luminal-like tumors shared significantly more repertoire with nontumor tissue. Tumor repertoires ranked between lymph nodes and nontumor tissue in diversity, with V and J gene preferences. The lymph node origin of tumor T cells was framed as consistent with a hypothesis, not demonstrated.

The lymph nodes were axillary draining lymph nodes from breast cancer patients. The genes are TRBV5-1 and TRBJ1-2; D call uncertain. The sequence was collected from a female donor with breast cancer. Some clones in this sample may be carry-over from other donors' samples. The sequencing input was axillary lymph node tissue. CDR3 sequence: CASSKDHDQGCGYTF. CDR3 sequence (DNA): TGCGCCAGCAGCAAGGACCATGACCAAGGCTGTGGCTACACCTTC.